What follows are 11 T cell receptor beta chains derived from one specimen sequenced in a study of PD-1 blockade in mismatch repair-deficient tumors. Assay used: immunoSEQ multiplex PCR; TCRdb lists only in-frame clones, some missing. The sample holds 100,000 to 150,000 clones; about 85% are singletons and the top ten take roughly 13%. Source: peripheral blood, taken 44 weeks after starting pembrolizumab. Source of these receptors: an adult with mismatch repair-deficient cancer.

The V and J genes are TRBV30 and TRBJ1-3, with 10 bases identical to TRBD1. V trimming: 5 bases; J trimming: 2 bases; junction bases outside the gene matches: 3. The CDR3 is made up of 14 amino acids. Germline V CDR1 and CDR2: GTSNPN, SVGIG (reference sequence). The CDR3 DNA reads as TGTGCCTGGCGGACAGGGGGAACTGGAAACACCATATATTTT. Protein sequence: CAWRTGGTGNTIYF.

The chain couples TRBV29-1 to TRBJ2-7, with D possibly matching TRBD2 (5 bases). CDR3 length equals 10 residues. V was trimmed by 3 bases and J by 7 bases, leaving 7 bases between them. Germline V gives CDR1 SQVTM, CDR2 ANQGSEA. The CDR3 protein is CSVEGDEQYF. The CDR3, as DNA: TGCAGCGTTGAGGGAGATGAGCAGTACTTC.

V gene TRBV2 combines with J gene TRBJ2-4; 8 bases are a match to TRBD1. Losses at the gene ends were 6 bases for V and 0 bases for J; bases not matched to a gene: 10. Per the germline V gene, CDR1 is SNHLY and CDR2 is FYNNEI. CDR3 length: 17 residues. The CDR3, as DNA: TGTGCCAGCAGAACAACCACAGGGGGACTAGCCAAAAACATTCAGTACTTC. Translating it yields CASRTTTGGLAKNIQYF.

This clone was found many times. The chain uses TRBV7-8 and TRBJ2-7, with 11 bases aligning to TRBD1. CDR1 is SGHVS, CDR2 FQNEAQ, per germline. The CDR3 loop spans 14 amino acids. Trimming cost V 5 bases and J 8 bases; bases outside gene matches: 8. DNA for the CDR3: TGTGCCAGCAGCCTCGGGACAGGGGGAAACAAGCAGTACTTC. Its translation is CASSLGTGGNKQYF.

The chain has TRBV13 and TRBJ2-1, with TRBD2 as a possible D gene (5 bases). The ends were cut back, 1 base at V and 5 bases at J, with 12 bases in the middle. The length of the CDR3 is 15 residues. Germline V gene data show CDR1 as PRHDT and CDR2 as FYEKMQ (reference sequence). The CDR3 loop reads CASSLVGLAHNEQFF. The CDR3 nucleotides are TGTGCCAGCAGCTTAGTCGGTCTAGCCCACAATGAGCAGTTCTTC.

With respect to this clone: Other DNA sequences in this sample translate to the same CDR3. V and J are TRBV18 and TRBJ2-5, with D unclear. Germline values: CDR1 KGHSH, CDR2 LQKENI. Between the trimmed V and J ends, which lost 1 base and 5 bases, there was a span of 8 bases. The CDR3 totals 13 residues. CDR3 DNA: TGTGCCAGCTCACCACGTTTAGAGGAGACCCAGTACTTC. Residues: CASSPRLEETQYF.

This clone appeared once. V and J are TRBV5-4 and TRBJ2-3; 7 bases are a match to TRBD2. Germline CDR1 is SGHNT and CDR2 is YYREEE (reference sequence). V shed 2 bases and J 0 bases; nucleotides not matched to a gene: 3. The CDR3 extends over 15 amino acids. The CDR3 protein is CASSLLATSTDTQYF. In nucleotides, the CDR3 is TGTGCCAGCAGCTTACTAGCGACTAGCACAGATACGCAGTATTTT.

This clone turned up a few times. The chain joins TRBV28 to TRBJ2-3; a weak D match, TRBD2 (5 bases). The CDR3 extends over 13 amino acids. Trimming left V 5 bases short and J 8 bases short, with 14 bases between. The germline V gene encodes CDR1 MDHEN and CDR2 SYDVKM. In nucleotides, the CDR3 is TGTGCCAGCAGTAGGGCCTGGGGAGTTACGCAGTATTTT. It is translated as CASSRAWGVTQYF.

This chain connects TRBV21-1 to TRBJ1-4. TRBV21-1 is deemed a pseudogene. CDR3 length: 17 amino acids. CDR3 amino acids: CASSKVSESGRYEKLFF. The CDR3 DNA reads as TGTGCCAGCAGCAAAGTGTCGGAATCGGGACGGTACGAAAAACTGTTTTTT.

V is TRBV13 and J is TRBJ2-7, with a tentative D call TRBD1 (6 bases). Trimming stripped 6 bases from V and 4 bases from J, with 19 bases between. CDR3 length equals 15 residues. Germline V CDR1 and CDR2: PRHDT, FYEKMQ (reference sequence). The CDR3 sequence is CASSPQGLGVYEQYF. CDR3 nucleotide sequence: TGTGCCAGCAGTCCACAGGGTTTGGGGGTATACGAGCAGTACTTC. The full variable domain, its missing parts supplied by reference TRBV13 and TRBJ2-7, is AAGVIQSPRHLIKEKRETATLKCYPIPRHDTVYWYQQGPGQDPQFLISFYEKMQSDKGSIPDRFSAQQFSDYHSELNMSSLELGDSALYFCASSPQGLGVYEQYFGPGTRLTVT.

The chain joins TRBV6-5 to TRBJ2-1; D may match TRBD1 or TRBD2 (7 bases each). Trimming stripped 5 bases from V and 10 bases from J, with 18 bases between. The CDR3 extends over 14 amino acids. CDR1 and CDR2 (germline): MNHEY, SVGAGI. As DNA, the CDR3 is TGTGCCAGCAGTAGTTCAGGGGGGGTTGAAGAGCAGTTCTTC. Encoded protein: CASSSSGGVEEQFF.